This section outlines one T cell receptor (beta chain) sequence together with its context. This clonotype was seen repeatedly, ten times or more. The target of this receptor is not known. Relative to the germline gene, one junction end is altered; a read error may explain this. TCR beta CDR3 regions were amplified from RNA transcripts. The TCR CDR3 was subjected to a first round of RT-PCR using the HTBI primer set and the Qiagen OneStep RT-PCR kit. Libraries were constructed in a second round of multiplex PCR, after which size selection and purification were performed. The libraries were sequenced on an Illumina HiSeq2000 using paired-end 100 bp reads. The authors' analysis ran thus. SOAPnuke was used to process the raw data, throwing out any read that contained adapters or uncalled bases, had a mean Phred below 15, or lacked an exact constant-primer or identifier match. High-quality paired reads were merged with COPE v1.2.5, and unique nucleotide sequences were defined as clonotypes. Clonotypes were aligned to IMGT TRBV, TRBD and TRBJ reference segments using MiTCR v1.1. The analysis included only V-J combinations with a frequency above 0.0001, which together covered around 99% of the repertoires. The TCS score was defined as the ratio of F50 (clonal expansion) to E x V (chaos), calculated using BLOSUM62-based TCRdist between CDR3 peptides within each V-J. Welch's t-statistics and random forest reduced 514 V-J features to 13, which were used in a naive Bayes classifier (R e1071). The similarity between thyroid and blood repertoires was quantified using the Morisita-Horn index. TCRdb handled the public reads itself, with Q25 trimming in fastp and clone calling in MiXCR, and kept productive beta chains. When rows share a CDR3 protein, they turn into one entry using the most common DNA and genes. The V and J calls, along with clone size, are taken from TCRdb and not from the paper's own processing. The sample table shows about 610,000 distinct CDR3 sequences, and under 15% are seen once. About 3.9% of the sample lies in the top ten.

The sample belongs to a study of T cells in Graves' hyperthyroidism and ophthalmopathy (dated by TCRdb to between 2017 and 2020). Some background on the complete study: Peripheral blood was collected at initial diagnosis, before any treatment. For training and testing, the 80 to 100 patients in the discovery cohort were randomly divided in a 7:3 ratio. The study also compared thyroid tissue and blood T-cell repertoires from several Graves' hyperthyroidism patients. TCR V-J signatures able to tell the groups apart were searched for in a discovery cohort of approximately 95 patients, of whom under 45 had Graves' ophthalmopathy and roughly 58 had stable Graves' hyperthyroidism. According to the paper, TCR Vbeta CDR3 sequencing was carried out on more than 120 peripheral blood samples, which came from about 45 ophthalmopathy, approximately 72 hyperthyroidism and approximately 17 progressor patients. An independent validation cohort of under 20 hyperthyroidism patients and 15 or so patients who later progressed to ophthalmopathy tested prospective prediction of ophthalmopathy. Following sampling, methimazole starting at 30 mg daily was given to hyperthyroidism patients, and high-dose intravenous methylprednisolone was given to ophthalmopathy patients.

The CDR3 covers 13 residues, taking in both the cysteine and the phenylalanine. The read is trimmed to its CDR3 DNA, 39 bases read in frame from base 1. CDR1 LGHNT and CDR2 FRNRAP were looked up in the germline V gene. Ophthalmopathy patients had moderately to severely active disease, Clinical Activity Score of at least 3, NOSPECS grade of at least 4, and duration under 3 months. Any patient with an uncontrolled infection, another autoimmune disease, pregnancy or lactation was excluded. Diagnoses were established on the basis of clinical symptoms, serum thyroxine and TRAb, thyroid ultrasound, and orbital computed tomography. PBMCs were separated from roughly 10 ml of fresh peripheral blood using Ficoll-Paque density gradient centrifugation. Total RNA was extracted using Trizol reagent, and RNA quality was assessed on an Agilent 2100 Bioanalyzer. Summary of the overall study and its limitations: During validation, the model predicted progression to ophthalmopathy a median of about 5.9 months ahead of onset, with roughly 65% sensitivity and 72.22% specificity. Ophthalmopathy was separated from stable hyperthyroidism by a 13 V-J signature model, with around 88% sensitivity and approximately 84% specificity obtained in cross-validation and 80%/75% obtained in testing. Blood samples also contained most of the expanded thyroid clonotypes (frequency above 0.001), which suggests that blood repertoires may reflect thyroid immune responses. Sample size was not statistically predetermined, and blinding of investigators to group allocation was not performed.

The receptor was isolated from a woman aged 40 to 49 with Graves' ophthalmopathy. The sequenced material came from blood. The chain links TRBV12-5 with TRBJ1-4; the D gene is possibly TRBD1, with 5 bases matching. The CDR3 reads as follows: CASGLGREEKLFF. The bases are TGTGCTAGTGGGTTGGGACGAGAGGAAAAACTGTTTTTT.